The present TCR beta chain was sequenced within a study of cytomegalovirus exposure and HLA in healthy donors. V gave up 4 bases and J gave up 2 bases; unmatched junction bases: 12. The CDR3 length is 17 residues. Per the germline V gene, CDR1 is MNHNS and CDR2 is SASEGT. Both 60 Vbeta primers and 13 Jbeta primers went into the PCR. In the original workflow: The count from a later analysis was about 80 million unique TCR beta chains, some 12 million of them shared. The table came from immunoSEQ multiplex PCR; TCRdb's copy has only in-frame clones and leaves some out. The D gene and trimming were derived from the DNA, and the V and J assignments and clone size from that table. This sample has 55,000 to 65,000 clones, with under 90% found just once. Concerning this clone itself: Antigen: not known.

Study findings and constraints: Most TCR sequences were seen very rarely across donors, but some public TCRs occurred in many. Later analysis identified 16,000 or so TCR beta sequences associated with HLA alleles, using a false discovery rate threshold of 0.05. An ancestry cluster, one associated with Asian ancestry, reportedly showed fewer N-insertions than the approximately 650-donor mean in a later analysis.

This TCR derives from a woman aged 40 to 55 in good health and CMV-seronegative. The sample was PBMCs. The gene calls are TRBV6-1 and TRBJ2-7; 9 bases fit TRBD2. CDR3 loop: CASSVDVTSGAPYEQYF. As DNA, the CDR3 is TGTGCCAGCAGTGTAGATGTGACTAGCGGAGCCCCCTACGAGCAGTACTTC.